Following are 32 T cell receptor beta chains from one sample sequenced in a study of T cell responses to AZD1222 COVID-19 vaccine. Sequencing was performed with immunoSEQ multiplex PCR; in TCRdb, only in-frame clones are kept and a portion is missing. The profile shows around 140,000 clones, 80% to 90% of them singletons. This specimen was peripheral blood, taken on day 0 of AZD1222 vaccination. The receptors were gathered from an adult in good health.

The gene calls are TRBV9 and TRBJ2-3; 10 nucleotides agree with TRBD1. V lost 0 bases and J lost 8; bases outside the gene matches: 9. The germline V gene has CDR1 SGDLS and CDR2 YYNGEE. This CDR3 comprises 16 residues. DNA of the CDR3: TGTGCCAGCAGCGTAGTCGGACAGGGGGATCTAGGTACGCAGTATTTT. This sequence encodes CASSVVGQGDLGTQYF.

The chain employs TRBV19 and TRBJ1-6; the match to TRBD1 covers 7 bases. The J segment lost 6 bases and the V segment lost 6 bases, leaving 8 bases of the junction unmatched. The germline gives CDR1 LNHDA, CDR2 SQIVND (reference sequence). CDR3 size: 15 residues. CDR3 protein: CASSSGTALNSPLHF. CDR3 DNA: TGTGCCAGTAGCTCCGGGACAGCTCTTAATTCACCCCTCCACTTT.

The rearrangement joins TRBV5-6 to TRBJ1-2; possible D gene TRBD1, 6 bases. The CDR3 has 12 amino acids. Trimming left V 5 bases short and J 4 bases short, with 9 bases between. Germline V gene lookup returns CDR1 SGHDT and CDR2 YYEEEE. This CDR3 reads CASRQGRYGYTF. The CDR3 coding sequence is TGTGCCAGCAGACAGGGTCGCTATGGCTACACCTTC.

The J gene is TRBJ1-5, the V gene TRBV5-3; 8 nucleotides line up with TRBD1. TRBV5-3 is recorded as an ORF, its role being uncertain. V shed 0 bases, J shed 7 bases, and the junction held 9 bases outside the gene matches. CDR3 length: 16 residues. Here the CDR3 reads CARSLEAGGAAQPQHF. CDR3 nucleotides: TGTGCCAGAAGCTTGGAGGCAGGGGGCGCAGCCCAGCCCCAGCATTTT.

The V and J genes are TRBV3-1 (or the pseudogene TRBV3-2) and TRBJ2-7; 7 nucleotides align to TRBD2. Germline V CDR1 and CDR2: LGHDT, YNNKEL (reference sequence). With V trimmed by 0 bases and J by 3 bases, 14 bases remained unmatched. This CDR3 has 18 residues. This chain's CDR3 is CASSQDGKWAGELYEQYF. The CDR3 coding sequence is TGTGCCAGCAGCCAAGACGGGAAATGGGCGGGAGAGCTCTACGAGCAGTACTTC.

The V call is TRBV19, the J call TRBJ1-6; TRBD1 might be the D (5 bases). V lost 4 bases to trimming and J lost 7 bases, with 17 bases between them. This CDR3 is built from 16 residues. Per the germline V gene, CDR1 is LNHDA and CDR2 is SQIVND (reference sequence). CDR3 loop: CASSSGTGRGNSPLHF. CDR3 coding DNA: TGTGCCAGTAGTAGCGGGACCGGCCGGGGGAATTCACCCCTCCACTTT.

V gene TRBV2 combines with J gene TRBJ1-1; TRBD1 aligns across 7 bases. In germline, CDR1 is SNHLY, CDR2 FYNNEI. V shed 7 bases, J shed 0 bases, and the junction held 11 bases outside the gene matches. The CDR3 length is 16 residues. CDR3 sequence: CASTPRDSYMNTEAFF. The DNA of the CDR3 is TGTGCCAGCACACCAAGGGACAGCTACATGAACACTGAAGCTTTCTTT.

The sample holds a few counts of this clone. This chain links TRBV12-3 or TRBV12-4 with TRBJ1-1; the D is unclear. Trimming removed 2 bases at V and 0 bases at J, with 4 bases between. CDR3 length equals 13 residues. CDR3 protein: CASSLYMNTEAFF. The DNA for the CDR3 is TGTGCCAGCAGTTTATATATGAACACTGAAGCTTTCTTT.

V is TRBV5-1 and J is TRBJ2-3, with 9 bases aligning to TRBD2. This CDR3 is 15 amino acids long. Trimming removed 2 bases from V and 2 bases from J; junction bases left unmatched: 3. Germline V CDR1 and CDR2: SGHRS, YFSETQ. The CDR3 loop reads CASSFASGDTDTQYF. The CDR3 bases are TGCGCCAGCAGCTTCGCTAGCGGGGACACAGATACGCAGTATTTT.

This clone has just a few counts. V gene TRBV7-9 combines with J gene TRBJ1-1, with D unclear. This CDR3 contains 14 residues. Trimming took off 8 bases at V and 4 bases at J, with 17 bases between the two ends. From germline, CDR1 is SEHNR and CDR2 FQNEAQ (reference sequence). CDR3 loop: CASQADPAITEAFF. The CDR3 DNA is TGTGCCAGCCAAGCGGACCCGGCGATCACTGAAGCTTTCTTT.

The rearrangement links TRBV5-6 to TRBJ2-7; the match to TRBD1 covers 9 bases. Per the germline V gene, CDR1 is SGHDT and CDR2 is YYEEEE. The ends lost 1 base at V and 3 bases at J; junction bases unmatched: 2. This CDR3 spans 14 amino acids. DNA for the CDR3: TGTGCCAGCAGCTTGCGGACAGGGGTCTACGAGCAGTACTTC. It is translated as CASSLRTGVYEQYF.

The chain joins TRBV27 to TRBJ1-1, with a weak D call TRBD1 (5 bases). Trimming shortened V by 6 bases and J by 3 bases, and 17 bases separated the two germline ends. CDR1 is MNHEY, CDR2 SMNVEV, per germline (reference sequence). This CDR3 contains 15 residues. The CDR3 sequence is CASRGGEPIYTEAFF. The CDR3 DNA reads as TGTGCCAGCAGGGGGGGAGAACCCATTTACACTGAAGCTTTCTTT.

The chain employs TRBV30 and TRBJ2-7; D unresolved. V was clipped by 7 bases and J by 3 bases, with 16 bases between them. The V gene's germline CDR1 is GTSNPN and CDR2 SVGIG (reference sequence). This CDR3 region has 13 residues. The CDR3 is CASSGIGRYEQYF. The CDR3 DNA reads as TGTGCCTCCTCCGGCATTGGCCGCTACGAGCAGTACTTC.

Here the CDR3 DNA reads TGTGCCAGTAGTATAGCCCGGACAGGGGGCGCCTATGGCTACACCTTC. It is translated as CASSIARTGGAYGYTF. V gene TRBV19 combines with J gene TRBJ1-2; TRBD1 aligns across 11 bases. V lost 1 base, J lost 4 bases, and 5 bases stayed unmatched. The CDR3 has 16 residues. Germline V gene data show CDR1 as LNHDA and CDR2 as SQIVND (reference sequence).

Of note for this clone: One end of the junction varies from germline; a read error may be responsible. The rearrangement links TRBV4-1 to TRBJ1-1; no clear D gene. The CDR3 is 15 amino acids. The germline V gene encodes CDR1 MGHRA and CDR2 YSYEKL. The chain's CDR3 is CANSPIGRENTEAFF. The CDR3, as DNA: TGCGCCAACAGCCCCATCGGACGGGAGAACACTGAAGCTTTCTTT.

As concerns this clone: Different DNA sequences within this sample yield the same CDR3. The genes are TRBV6-5 and TRBJ2-7; TRBD2 might be the D (6 bases). The CDR3 loop spans 12 amino acids. Germline values: CDR1 MNHEY, CDR2 SVGAGI. The V end lost 6 bases, the J end lost 1 base, and 7 bases lay between the germline ends. The CDR3 region is CASRGTSYEQYF. CDR3 nucleotide sequence: TGTGCCAGCAGGGGGACTTCCTACGAGCAGTACTTC.

Here the CDR3 DNA reads TGTGCCAGCAGTTACTGGCTGAACACTGAAGCTTTCTTT. Its protein product is CASSYWLNTEAFF. V and J are TRBV6-5 and TRBJ1-1; D gene uncertain. Between the trimmed V and J ends, which lost 1 base and 0 bases, there was a span of 3 bases. Germline V gene data show CDR1 as MNHEY and CDR2 as SVGAGI. The length of the CDR3 is 13 residues.

V gene TRBV5-1 combines with J gene TRBJ2-3; D is ambiguous. Per germline, CDR1 SGHRS and CDR2 YFSETQ. V lost 0 bases, J lost 0 bases, and 8 bases lay in between. The CDR3 is 15 amino acids. CDR3 DNA sequence: TGCGCCAGCAGCTTGGGCATCTCTAGCACAGATACGCAGTATTTT. This codes for CASSLGISSTDTQYF. The full variable domain, in which reference TRBV5-1 and TRBJ2-3 provide the parts outside the CDR3, is KAGVTQTPRYLIKTRGQQVTLSCSPISGHRSVSWYQQTPGQGLQFLFEYFSETQRNKGNFPGRFSGRQFSNSRSEMNVSTLELGDSALYLCASSLGISSTDTQYFGPGTRLTVL.

The chain uses TRBV6-5 and TRBJ2-5, with TRBD1 identical over 12 bases. V was clipped by 0 bases and J by 5 bases; unmatched bases: 4. The V gene's germline CDR1 is MNHEY and CDR2 SVGAGI. This CDR3 is 16 amino acids long. CDR3 DNA sequence: TGTGCCAGCAGTTACTCCGGGACAGGGGGCGCGGAGACCCAGTACTTC. Translating gives CASSYSGTGGAETQYF.

This sequence joins TRBV24-1 and TRBJ2-3, with D possibly matching TRBD1 (5 bases). Germline lookup yields CDR1 KGHDR and CDR2 SFDVKD. Trimming removed 1 base from V and 5 bases from J, with 6 bases in between. This CDR3 has 13 residues. The DNA of the CDR3 is TGTGCCACCAGTGATTTAGACAGAGATACGCAGTATTTT. It translates to CATSDLDRDTQYF.

The CDR3 is CASSPQGRVTEAFF. DNA for the CDR3: TGTGCCAGCAGCCCTCAAGGTAGGGTCACTGAAGCTTTCTTT. The chain recombines TRBV3-1 (or the pseudogene TRBV3-2) with TRBJ1-1; D unclear. V was pared by 4 bases and J by 4 bases, with 13 bases between. CDR3 length: 14 residues. Germline V gene lookup returns CDR1 LGHDT and CDR2 YNNKEL (reference sequence).

This chain joins TRBV5-1 and TRBJ1-5; 7 bases are a match to TRBD1. The CDR3 length is 14 residues. V gave up 3 bases and J gave up 2 bases; unmatched junction bases: 2. CDR1 is SGHRS, CDR2 YFSETQ, per germline. Written as DNA, the CDR3 is TGCGCCAGCAGCTCAACAGGGGGCAATCAGCCCCAGCATTTT. The encoded protein is CASSSTGGNQPQHF.

The rearrangement uses TRBV9 and TRBJ2-1, with TRBD2 matching 8 bases. Trimming cost V 0 bases and J 8 bases; bases outside gene matches: 13. This CDR3 has 17 amino acids. From germline, CDR1 is SGDLS and CDR2 YYNGEE. Here the CDR3 DNA reads TGTGCCAGCAGCGTAGCGGGTGCATCGTCGGGGGGGTATGAGCAGTTCTTC. It is translated as CASSVAGASSGGYEQFF.

The chain joins TRBV2 to TRBJ2-4; D may be TRBD1 (6 bases). Trimming removed 6 bases from V and 2 bases from J, with 8 bases in between. This CDR3 is built from 13 residues. Germline CDR1 and CDR2: SNHLY and FYNNEI. The CDR3 DNA reads as TGTGCCAGCAGCGACAGGACCAAAAACATTCAGTACTTC. Its protein is CASSDRTKNIQYF.

The CDR3: CASSSLGVEQYF. The CDR3 nucleotides are TGTGCCAGCAGTTCGCTCGGGGTTGAGCAGTACTTC. V and J are TRBV28 and TRBJ2-7; TRBD2 is a possible D gene (5 bases). CDR3 length: 12 residues. In germline, CDR1 is MDHEN, CDR2 SYDVKM. V was clipped by 4 bases and J by 7 bases, with 11 bases between them.

The genes are TRBV28 and TRBJ1-1; tentative D call: TRBD1 (6 bases). This CDR3 has 15 amino acids. CDR1 and CDR2 (germline): MDHEN, SYDVKM. The V gene lost 1 base and the J gene lost 2 bases, with 11 bases spanning the gap. Here the CDR3 DNA reads TGTGCCAGCAGTTTATCGGGGGCGGGAAACACTGAAGCTTTCTTT. Translated: CASSLSGAGNTEAFF.

This chain links TRBV19 with TRBJ2-7, with 7 positions matching TRBD1. The CDR3 spans 17 residues. Germline lookup yields CDR1 LNHDA and CDR2 SQIVND (reference sequence). V gave up 5 bases and J gave up 0 bases; unmatched junction bases: 13. The CDR3 DNA is TGTGCCAGTAGTTCCCCGAGGGGGCAGAGAAGCTCCTACGAGCAGTACTTC. Amino acid sequence: CASSSPRGQRSSYEQYF.

The J gene is TRBJ2-7, the V gene TRBV5-8, with 10 bases identical to TRBD2. This CDR3 has 14 amino acids. CDR1 and CDR2 (germline): SGHTS, YDEGEE. The V gene end was trimmed by 4 bases and the J gene end by 4 bases; junction bases not matched to a gene: 5. The chain's CDR3 is CASSSRAGGYEQYF. The CDR3 DNA is TGTGCCAGCAGCAGTCGAGCGGGAGGGTACGAGCAGTACTTC. Full variable domain (remainder filled in from reference TRBV5-8 and TRBJ2-7): EAGVTQSPTHLIKTRGQQATLRCSPISGHTSVYWYQQALGLGLQFLLWYDEGEERNRGNFPPRFSGRQFPNYSSELNVNALELEDSALYLCASSSRAGGYEQYFGPGTRLTVT.

The V gene is TRBV11-2, the J gene TRBJ2-2; TRBD2 matches at 12 bases. The CDR3 consists of 17 residues. V was clipped by 1 base and J by 6 bases; unmatched bases: 6. From germline, CDR1 is SGHAT and CDR2 FQNNGV. CDR3 sequence reads: CASSLVRLAGGPGELFF. The CDR3 DNA reads as TGTGCCAGCAGCTTAGTACGGCTAGCGGGAGGGCCCGGGGAGCTGTTTTTT.

The DNA for the CDR3 is TGTGCCAGCAGCGTATCCCTTCCTCGGACAGAGAACACCGGGGAGCTGTTTTTT. It yields the protein CASSVSLPRTENTGELFF. The rearrangement joins TRBV9 to TRBJ2-2; a possible D gene is TRBD1 (6 bases). This CDR3 has 18 amino acids. V was trimmed by 1 base and J by 1 base, leaving 17 bases between them. Germline V gene lookup returns CDR1 SGDLS and CDR2 YYNGEE.

The rearrangement links TRBV6-2 or TRBV6-3 to TRBJ1-2, with D hard to call. The germline V and J ends were trimmed by 4 bases and 4 bases, with 7 bases remaining between them. Germline V lookup: CDR1 MNHEY, CDR2 SVGEGT. This CDR3 has 12 amino acids. CDR3 sequence reads: CASSLRSYGYTF. CDR3 bases: TGTGCCAGCAGTTTGAGAAGCTATGGCTACACCTTC.

This chain connects TRBV9 to TRBJ1-1; tentatively, D is TRBD1 (6 bases). The V and J ends lost 2 bases and 1 base respectively, with 9 bases between them. Germline CDR1 is SGDLS and CDR2 is YYNGEE. CDR3 length: 14 residues. The CDR3 DNA reads TGTGCCAGCAGCGTCTCGACAGGGAACACTGAAGCTTTCTTT. Translating it yields CASSVSTGNTEAFF.